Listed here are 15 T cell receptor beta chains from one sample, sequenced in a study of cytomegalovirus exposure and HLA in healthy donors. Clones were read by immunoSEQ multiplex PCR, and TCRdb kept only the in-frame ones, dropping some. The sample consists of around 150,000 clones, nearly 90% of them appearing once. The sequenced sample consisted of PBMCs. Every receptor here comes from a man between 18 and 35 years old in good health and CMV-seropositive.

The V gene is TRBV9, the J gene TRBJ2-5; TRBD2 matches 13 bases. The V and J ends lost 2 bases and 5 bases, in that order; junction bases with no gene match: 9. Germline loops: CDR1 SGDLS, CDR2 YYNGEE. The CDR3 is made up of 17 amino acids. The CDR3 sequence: CASSVGDGLAGEETQYF. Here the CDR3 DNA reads TGTGCCAGCAGCGTGGGGGACGGACTAGCGGGAGAGGAGACCCAGTACTTC.

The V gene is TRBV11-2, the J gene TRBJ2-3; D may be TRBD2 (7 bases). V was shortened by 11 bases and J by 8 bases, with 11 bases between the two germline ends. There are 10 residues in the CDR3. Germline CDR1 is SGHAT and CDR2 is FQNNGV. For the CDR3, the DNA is TGTGCCGGAGGGGGGGGTACGCAGTATTTT. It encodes CAGGGGTQYF.

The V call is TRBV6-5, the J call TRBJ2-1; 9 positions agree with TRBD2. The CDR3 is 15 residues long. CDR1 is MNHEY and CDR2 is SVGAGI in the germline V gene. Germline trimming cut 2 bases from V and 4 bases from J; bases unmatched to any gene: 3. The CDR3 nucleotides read TGTGCCAGCAGTTACGCGGGACTAGCTTACAATGAGCAGTTCTTC. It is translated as CASSYAGLAYNEQFF.

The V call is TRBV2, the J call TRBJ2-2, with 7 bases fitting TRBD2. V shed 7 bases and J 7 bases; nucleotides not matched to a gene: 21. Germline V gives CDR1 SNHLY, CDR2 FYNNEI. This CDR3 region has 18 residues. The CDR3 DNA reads TGTGCCAGCACCCTGAGGAGCGGGGTTTCGGGGCTCCACGGGGAGCTGTTTTTT. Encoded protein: CASTLRSGVSGLHGELFF.

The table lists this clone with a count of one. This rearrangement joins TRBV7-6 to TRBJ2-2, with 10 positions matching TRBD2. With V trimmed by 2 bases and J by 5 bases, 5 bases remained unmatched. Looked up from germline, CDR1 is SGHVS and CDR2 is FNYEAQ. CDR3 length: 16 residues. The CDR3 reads CASSLTTSGITGELFF. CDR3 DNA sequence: TGTGCCAGCAGCTTAACCACTAGCGGGATAACCGGGGAGCTGTTTTTT.

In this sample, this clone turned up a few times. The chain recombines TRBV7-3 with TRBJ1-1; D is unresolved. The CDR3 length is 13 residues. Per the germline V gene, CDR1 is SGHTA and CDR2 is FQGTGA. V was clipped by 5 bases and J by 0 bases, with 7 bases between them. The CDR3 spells CASSATLNTEAFF. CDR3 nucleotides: TGTGCCAGCAGCGCCACACTGAACACTGAAGCTTTCTTT.

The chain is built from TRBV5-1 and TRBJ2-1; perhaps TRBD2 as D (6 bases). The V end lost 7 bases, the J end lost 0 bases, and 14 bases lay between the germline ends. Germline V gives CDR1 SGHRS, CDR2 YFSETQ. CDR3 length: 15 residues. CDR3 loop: CASGRDVSSYNEQFF. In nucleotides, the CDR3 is TGCGCCAGCGGGCGGGACGTCAGCTCCTACAATGAGCAGTTCTTC.

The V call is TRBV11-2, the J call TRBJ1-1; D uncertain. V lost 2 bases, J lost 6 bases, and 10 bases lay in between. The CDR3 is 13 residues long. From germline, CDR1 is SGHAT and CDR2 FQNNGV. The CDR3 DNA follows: TGTGCCAGCAGCTTACTCGGGAGCGCTGAAGCTTTCTTT. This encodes CASSLLGSAEAFF.

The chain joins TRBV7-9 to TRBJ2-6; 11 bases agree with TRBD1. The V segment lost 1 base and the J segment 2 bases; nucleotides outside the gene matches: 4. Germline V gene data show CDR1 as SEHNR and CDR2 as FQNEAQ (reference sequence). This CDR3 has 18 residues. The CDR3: CASSLVWTGGAGANVLTF. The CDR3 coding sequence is TGTGCCAGCAGCTTAGTGTGGACAGGGGGCGCTGGGGCCAACGTCCTGACTTTC.

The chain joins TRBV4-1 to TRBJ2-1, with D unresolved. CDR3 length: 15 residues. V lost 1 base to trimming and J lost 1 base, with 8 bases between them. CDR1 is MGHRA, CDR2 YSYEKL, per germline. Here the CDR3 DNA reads TGCGCCAGCAGCCAAGGCGAACTATCCTACAATGAGCAGTTCTTC. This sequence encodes CASSQGELSYNEQFF.

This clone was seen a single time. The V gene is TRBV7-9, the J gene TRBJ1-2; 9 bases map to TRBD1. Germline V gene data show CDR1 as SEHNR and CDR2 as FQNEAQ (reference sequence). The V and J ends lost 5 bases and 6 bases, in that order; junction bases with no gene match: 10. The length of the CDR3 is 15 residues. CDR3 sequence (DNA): TGTGCCAGCAGCCATACCGACAGGGGGTTCCATGGCTACACCTTC. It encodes CASSHTDRGFHGYTF.

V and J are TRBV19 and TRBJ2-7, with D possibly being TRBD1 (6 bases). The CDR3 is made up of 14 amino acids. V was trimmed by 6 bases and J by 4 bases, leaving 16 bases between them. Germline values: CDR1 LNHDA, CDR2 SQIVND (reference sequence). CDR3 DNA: TGTGCCAGTAGCAACAGGGCTTCTATATACGAGCAGTACTTC. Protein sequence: CASSNRASIYEQYF.

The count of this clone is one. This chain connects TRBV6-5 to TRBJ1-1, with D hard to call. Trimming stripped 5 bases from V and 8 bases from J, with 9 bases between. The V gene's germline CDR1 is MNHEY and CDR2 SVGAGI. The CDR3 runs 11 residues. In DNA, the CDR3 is TGTGCCAGCAGTGCCCCGACAGAAGCTTTCTTT. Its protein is CASSAPTEAFF.

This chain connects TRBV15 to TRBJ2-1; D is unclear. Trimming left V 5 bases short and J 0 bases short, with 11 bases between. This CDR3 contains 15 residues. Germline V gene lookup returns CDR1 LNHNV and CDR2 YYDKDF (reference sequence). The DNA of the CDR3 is TGTGCCACCAGCTGGGCCTCTCGCTCCTACAATGAGCAGTTCTTC. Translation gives CATSWASRSYNEQFF.

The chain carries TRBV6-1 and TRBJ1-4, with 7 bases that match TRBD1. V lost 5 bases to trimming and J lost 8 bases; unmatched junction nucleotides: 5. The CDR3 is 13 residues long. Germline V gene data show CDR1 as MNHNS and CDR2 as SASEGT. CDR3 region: CASSLRTGEKLFF. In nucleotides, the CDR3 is TGTGCCAGCAGTTTGAGGACAGGCGAAAAACTGTTTTTT.